This TCR beta chain comes out of a study of T-cell reconstitution after alpha-beta-depleted transplantation in children. Study-wide points: At around two months after transplant, the alpha-beta T cells were reportedly derived from several hundred expanded clones that came from non-depleted graft cells.

This clonotype was found a few times. Antigen: not known. Germline V gene lookup returns CDR1 DFQATT and CDR2 SNEGSKA (reference sequence). CDR3 length: 14 residues. The J segment lost 3 bases and the V segment lost 5 bases, leaving 6 bases of the junction unmatched. Unique molecular identifiers featured in how the TCRbeta library was prepared. MiXCR, run by TCRdb on the PCR reads, gives a single entry per CDR3 protein. The data show fewer than 700,000 distinct CDR3 sequences, around 13% seen once. Here the sequenced sample was PBMCs, mostly from graft donor cells, taken 360 days after TCRalphabeta/CD19-depleted stem cell transplant. The chain joins TRBV20-1 to TRBJ2-1; TRBD2 agrees at 8 bases. The source is a male patient younger than 18 who had a stem cell transplant for acute myeloid leukemia, so the T cells may come from the graft donor. The CDR3 DNA reads TGCAGTGCTCCCATACTAGCGGTCTACAATGAGCAGTTCTTC. It is translated as CSAPILAVYNEQFF.